This TCR beta chain came from a study of T cells in Graves' hyperthyroidism and ophthalmopathy. Germline trimming cut 6 bases from V and 3 bases from J; bases unmatched to any gene: 5. Germline V gene lookup returns CDR1 DFQATT and CDR2 SNEGSKA (reference sequence). This CDR3 spans 13 amino acids. This clonotype has ten or more counts. RNA transcripts gave rise to amplified TCR beta CDR3 regions. HTBI primers were employed in a first-round RT-PCR of the TCR CDR3. In TCRdb, the multiplex PCR reads were re-called with MiXCR into one record per CDR3 protein. The sample carries around 200,000 distinct CDR3 sequences, roughly 18% recorded once.

This sequence originates from a man aged 35 to 55 with Graves' hyperthyroidism. Sequencing was done on a sample of blood. This chain links TRBV20-1 with TRBJ1-1; 9 positions agree with TRBD1. The CDR3 bases are TGCAGTGCAACGACAGGGGGTGACACTGAAGCTTTCTTT. Protein: CSATTGGDTEAFF.